Listed here are 17 T cell receptor beta chains from one sample, sequenced in a study of T cell repertoires in cytomegalovirus infection. Each CDR3 protein is one row after TCRdb ran MiXCR on the reads. The data hold about 700,000 distinct CDR3 sequences, with around a third observed a single time. What these receptors recognize is not known. Source: cultured PBMCs, taken from culture after CMV antigen stimulation. All receptors come from a human donor in good health (CMV status not recorded). Some clones in this sample may be carry-over from other donors' samples.

This clonotype was seen a handful of times. The chain combines TRBV6-2 or TRBV6-3 with TRBJ2-7, with D possibly called TRBD1 or TRBD2 (5 bases each). V lost 2 bases to trimming and J lost 5 bases, with 7 bases between them. Germline assignment: CDR1 MNHEY and CDR2 SVGEGT. The CDR3 has 12 amino acids. CDR3 in amino acids: CASSYRDDEQYF. The CDR3 nucleotides are TGTGCCAGCAGTTACAGGGACGACGAGCAGTACTTC.

This clonotype came up a few times. The V call is TRBV20-1, the J call TRBJ2-5; TRBD1 is a possible D gene (6 bases). This CDR3 has 13 residues. With 0 bases removed from V and 5 bases from J, the gap between germline ends came to 10 bases. The germline gives CDR1 DFQATT, CDR2 SNEGSKA (reference sequence). CDR3: CSARDSGVETQYF. For the CDR3, the DNA is TGCAGTGCTAGAGATTCAGGGGTGGAGACCCAGTACTTC.

The chain links TRBV6-1 to TRBJ1-6; TRBD1 matches 7 bases. After removal of 6 bases from V and 10 bases from J, the junction contained 6 bases not matched to a gene. Per the germline V gene, CDR1 is MNHNS and CDR2 is SASEGT. The CDR3 totals 13 residues. CDR3: CASRTDRDSPLHF. CDR3 sequence (DNA): TGTGCCAGCAGAACCGACAGGGACTCACCCCTCCACTTT.

The CDR3 here is CASSLGGGPGYGYTF. DNA for the CDR3: TGTGCCAGCAGTTTAGGCGGAGGGCCAGGCTACGGCTACACCTTC. The chain uses TRBV28 and TRBJ1-2; D gene ambiguous. The length of the CDR3 is 15 residues. Looked up from germline, CDR1 is MDHEN and CDR2 is SYDVKM. The ends were cut back, 2 bases at V and 8 bases at J, with 18 bases in the middle.

This clonotype turned up a few times. This chain joins TRBV7-6 and TRBJ1-3, with D possibly matching TRBD1 (6 bases). Germline values: CDR1 SGHVS, CDR2 FNYEAQ. The CDR3 is 17 residues long. V was trimmed by 4 bases and J by 3 bases, leaving 19 bases between them. The CDR3 DNA reads as TGTGCCAGCAGCTCCCCGATGAGGGGGAGAAGTGGAAACACCATATATTTT. Protein: CASSSPMRGRSGNTIYF.

A few counts support this clonotype. This chain links TRBV2 with TRBJ2-7, with TRBD1 as a possible D gene (5 bases). V dropped 6 bases and J dropped 2 bases, with 23 bases sitting between them. CDR1 is SNHLY, CDR2 FYNNEI, per germline. This CDR3 is built from 17 residues. The CDR3 DNA reads as TGTGCCAGCAGGGACGAGTACAGGCGCCTAATAACCTACGAGCAGTACTTC. Amino acid sequence: CASRDEYRRLITYEQYF.

This clonotype occurred a few times. The chain uses TRBV7-9 and TRBJ1-1, with D possibly being TRBD1 (6 bases). CDR1 is SEHNR and CDR2 is FQNEAQ in the germline V gene (reference sequence). This CDR3 is built from 14 residues. Trimming pared 4 bases from V and 4 bases from J, leaving 13 bases between. The CDR3 loop reads CASSYLQGSTEAFF. The CDR3 region has the DNA TGTGCCAGCAGCTACCTACAGGGAAGCACTGAAGCTTTCTTT.

This clonotype turned up a few times. The gene calls are TRBV7-2 and TRBJ1-2; D gene unclear. With 2 bases removed from V and 4 bases from J, the gap between germline ends came to 11 bases. The CDR3 is 14 residues long. Germline lookup yields CDR1 SGHTA and CDR2 FQGNSA. The CDR3 coding sequence is TGTGCCAGCAGCTTAACGTCACCGGTCTATGGCTACACCTTC. It codes for CASSLTSPVYGYTF.

J is TRBJ2-1 and V is TRBV4-2; no firm D call. The CDR3 runs 14 residues. V was pared by 1 base and J by 6 bases, with 10 bases between. Germline CDR1 and CDR2: LGHNA and YNFKEQ. The CDR3 DNA reads as TGTGCCAGCAGCCAAGTTTCACTTAGCAATGAGCAGTTCTTC. It codes for CASSQVSLSNEQFF.

The V and J genes are TRBV7-2 and TRBJ2-3, with D perhaps matching TRBD2 (5 bases). This CDR3 region has 13 residues. Looked up from germline, CDR1 is SGHTA and CDR2 is FQGNSA. The V gene lost 11 bases and the J gene lost 0 bases, with 12 bases spanning the gap. CDR3 nucleotide sequence: TGTGCCGGGAGTAGGGAGAGCACAGATACGCAGTATTTT. Amino acid sequence: CAGSRESTDTQYF.

This rearrangement joins TRBV6-2 or TRBV6-3 to TRBJ2-7; D ambiguous. Germline lookup yields CDR1 MNHEY and CDR2 SVGEGT. V was shortened by 7 bases and J by 3 bases, with 13 bases between the two germline ends. CDR3 length: 13 amino acids. The CDR3 here is CASNPGIYYEQYF. DNA of the CDR3: TGTGCCAGCAACCCAGGAATCTACTACGAGCAGTACTTC.

The rearrangement uses TRBV29-1 and TRBJ2-1; D call uncertain. Trimming pared 6 bases from V and 4 bases from J, leaving 16 bases between. The V gene's germline CDR1 is SQVTM and CDR2 ANQGSEA. CDR3 length equals 14 residues. DNA of the CDR3: TGCAGCGTCGAAAGGGAAGTAAGGTACAATGAGCAGTTCTTC. It specifies CSVEREVRYNEQFF.

The table lists this clonotype with a count of one. The gene calls are TRBV28 and TRBJ2-3, with D perhaps matching TRBD2 (7 bases). CDR1 and CDR2 from the germline V gene are MDHEN and SYDVKM. V lost 4 bases to trimming and J lost 0 bases, with 14 bases between them. This CDR3 spans 16 amino acids. The DNA of the CDR3 is TGTGCCAGCAGTTCCCTGGGGGGGGCAAGCACAGATACGCAGTATTTT. Residues: CASSSLGGASTDTQYF.

This clonotype was detected a few times. This chain links TRBV7-2 with TRBJ1-5, with D possibly TRBD1 on 6 matching bases. V lost 5 bases, J lost 6 bases, and 20 bases lay in between. Germline V gene sequence: CDR1 SGHTA, CDR2 FQGNSA. This CDR3 contains 16 residues. The CDR3 DNA is TGTGCCAGCAGCCCGTACTCCGGGACACTGGGTCAGCCCCAGCATTTT. This encodes CASSPYSGTLGQPQHF.

The J gene is TRBJ1-2, the V gene TRBV28; 7 positions match TRBD1. The CDR3 sequence is 13 residues long. The J segment lost 3 bases and the V segment lost 5 bases, leaving 3 bases of the junction unmatched. Per the germline V gene, CDR1 is MDHEN and CDR2 is SYDVKM. Written as DNA, the CDR3 is TGTGCCAGCAGTACAGGGGCGGACTATGGCTACACCTTC. It is translated as CASSTGADYGYTF.

This clonotype has just a few counts. This chain connects TRBV7-8 to TRBJ2-2; D call uncertain. The CDR3 has 13 residues. V was cut by 0 bases and J by 6 bases, with 5 bases left in between. In germline, CDR1 is SGHVS, CDR2 FQNEAQ. The CDR3 reads CASSLAFSGELFF. In DNA, the CDR3 is TGTGCCAGCAGCTTAGCGTTTTCCGGGGAGCTGTTTTTT. Full variable domain (rest looked up from reference TRBV7-8 and TRBJ2-2): GAGVSQSPRYKVAKRGQDVALRCDPISGHVSLFWYQQALGQGPEFLTYFQNEAQLDKSGLPSDRFFAERPEGSVSTLKIQRTQQEDSAVYLCASSLAFSGELFFGEGSRLTVL.

This clonotype was recorded a few times. The chain combines TRBV10-3 with TRBJ2-7; D is perhaps TRBD2 (5 bases). This CDR3 contains 12 residues. Deletions cut 7 bases from V and 3 bases from J, with 10 bases between. CDR1 ENHRY and CDR2 SYGVKD come from the germline V gene. CDR3 DNA: TGTGCCATCACGCGCGGAGGCTACGAGCAGTACTTC. This sequence encodes CAITRGGYEQYF.